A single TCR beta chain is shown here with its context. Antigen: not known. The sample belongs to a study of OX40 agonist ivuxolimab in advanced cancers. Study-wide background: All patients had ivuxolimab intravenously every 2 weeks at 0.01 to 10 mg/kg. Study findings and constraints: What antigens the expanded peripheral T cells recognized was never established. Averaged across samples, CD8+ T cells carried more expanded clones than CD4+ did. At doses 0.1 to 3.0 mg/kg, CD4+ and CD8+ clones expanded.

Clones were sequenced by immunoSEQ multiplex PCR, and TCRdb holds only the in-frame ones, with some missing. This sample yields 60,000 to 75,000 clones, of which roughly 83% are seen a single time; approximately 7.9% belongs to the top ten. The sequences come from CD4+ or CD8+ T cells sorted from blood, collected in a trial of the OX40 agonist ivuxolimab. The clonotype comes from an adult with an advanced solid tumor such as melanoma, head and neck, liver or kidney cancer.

The CDR3 sequence: CASSLGVVGASYGYTF. DNA for the CDR3: TGTGCCAGCAGTTTAGGGGTTGTGGGGGCTTCTTATGGCTACACCTTC. The V gene is TRBV28, the J gene TRBJ1-2, with D perhaps matching TRBD1 (6 bases). Germline-derived CDR1 and CDR2 are MDHEN and SYDVKM. The length of the CDR3 is 16 residues. Trimming pared 2 bases from V and 5 bases from J, leaving 18 bases between.